The 5 T cell receptor beta chains given below trace back to one sample, sequenced in a study of blood T cell repertoires in COVID-19. Only in-frame clones appear in the TCRdb table, and some are missing; sequencing was by immunoSEQ multiplex PCR. The repertoire consists of under 250,000 clones, with 88% occurring once and the leading ten covering about 1.3%. Specimen: peripheral blood. These receptors came from a man older than 75 with acute or convalescent COVID-19.

This clone was detected a few times. V gene TRBV6-5 combines with J gene TRBJ1-1; 7 bases line up with TRBD1. V was pared by 2 bases and J by 2 bases, with 2 bases of the junction left unmatched. CDR1 and CDR2 (germline): MNHEY, SVGAGI. The CDR3 consists of 14 residues. In DNA, the CDR3 is TGTGCCAGCAGTTACGACAGGGCCAACACTGAAGCTTTCTTT. Amino acids: CASSYDRANTEAFF.

V is TRBV5-4 and J is TRBJ2-5; 8 bases align to TRBD2. Per the germline V gene, CDR1 is SGHNT and CDR2 is YYREEE (reference sequence). Unmatched junction bases numbered 7, after V lost 4 bases and J lost 2 bases. This CDR3 is 15 amino acids long. CDR3 protein: CASSRSGSDQETQYF. The CDR3 nucleotides are TGTGCCAGCAGCCGAAGCGGGAGCGATCAAGAGACCCAGTACTTC.

CDR3 in amino acids: CASSHPGWDRDYNEQFF. The DNA for the CDR3 is TGCGCCAGCAGTCACCCCGGGTGGGACAGGGACTACAATGAGCAGTTCTTC. The chain couples TRBV23-1 to TRBJ2-1, with 9 positions matching TRBD1. TRBV23-1 qualifies as an ORF whose function is uncertain. Trimming cost V 3 bases and J 3 bases; bases outside gene matches: 9. This CDR3 is built from 17 residues.

The CDR3 region has the DNA TGTGCCAGCAGGTCCGGGACTAGCTGCTACAATGAGCAGTTCTTC. Translated: CASRSGTSCYNEQFF. This chain links TRBV21-1 with TRBJ2-1; TRBD2, as called in the table, went unchecked against the DNA. TRBV21-1 is deemed a pseudogene. The CDR3 is made up of 15 amino acids.

This chain joins TRBV5-8 and TRBJ1-1; D not resolved. Germline V gives CDR1 SGHTS, CDR2 YDEGEE. The CDR3 contains 11 residues. Trimming stripped 1 base from V and 6 bases from J, with 4 bases between. CDR3 DNA sequence: TGTGCCAGCAGCTTGCTTGCTGAAGCTTTCTTT. Its protein is CASSLLAEAFF.